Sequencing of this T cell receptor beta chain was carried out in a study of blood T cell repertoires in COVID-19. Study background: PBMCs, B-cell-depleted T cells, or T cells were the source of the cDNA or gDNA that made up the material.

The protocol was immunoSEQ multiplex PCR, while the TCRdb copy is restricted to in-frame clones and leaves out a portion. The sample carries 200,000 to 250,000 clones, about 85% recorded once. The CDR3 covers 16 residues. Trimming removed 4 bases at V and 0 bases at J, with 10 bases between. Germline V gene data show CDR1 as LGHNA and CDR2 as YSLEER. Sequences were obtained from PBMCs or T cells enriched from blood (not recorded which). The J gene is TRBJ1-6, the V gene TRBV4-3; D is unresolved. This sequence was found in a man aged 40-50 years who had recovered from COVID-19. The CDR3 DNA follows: TGCGCCAGCAGCCGGGCTGAGAGCTCCTATAATTCACCCCTCCACTTT. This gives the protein CASSRAESSYNSPLHF.